This TCR beta chain was captured by sequencing in a study of shared clonotypes between healthy human individuals. Remarks on this clone: What it recognizes is unknown.

Profiled with immunoSEQ multiplex PCR; TCRdb holds only in-frame clones, not every one. The sample contains roughly 1,600,000 clones, about 98.5% of which appear only once. Study results and caveats: In contrast to clonotypes shared by all four donors, non-shared clonotypes had lower generation probabilities.

Trimming pared 0 bases from V and 0 bases from J, leaving 7 bases between. The CDR3 extends over 15 amino acids. Germline V CDR1 and CDR2: SGHKS, YYEKEE (reference sequence). The sequence derives from a young man in good health. V is TRBV5-5 and J is TRBJ1-3, with D hard to call. The sequencing input was naive CD4+ T cells sorted from blood. Subset defined: CD45RA+ positively selected. This CDR3 is CASSLDGHSGNTIYF. The CDR3 nucleotides are TGTGCCAGCAGCTTGGACGGCCACTCTGGAAACACCATATATTTT. Drawing the rest from reference TRBV5-5 and TRBJ1-3, the complete variable domain is DAGVTQSPTHLIKTRGQQVTLRCSPISGHKSVSWYQQVLGQGPQFIFQYYEKEERGRGNFPDRFSARQFPNYSSELNVNALLLGDSALYLCASSLDGHSGNTIYFGEGSWLTVV.